The next 29 T cell receptor beta chains were all read from a single sample in a study of blood T cell repertoires in COVID-19. The data were produced by immunoSEQ multiplex PCR, yet TCRdb's version contains in-frame clones alone and is incomplete. Here the sample spans about 310,000 clones, roughly 86% being singletons. Sequenced sample: peripheral blood. These receptor sequences come from a woman in her fifties or sixties who had recovered from COVID-19.

J is TRBJ1-2 and V is TRBV28; 8 nucleotides line up with TRBD1. CDR3 size: 15 residues. Germline trimming cut 5 bases from V and 4 bases from J; bases unmatched to any gene: 9. The V gene's germline CDR1 is MDHEN and CDR2 SYDVKM. CDR3 bases: TGTGCCAGCAGTCATAGGACAGGGACTCTCTATGGCTACACCTTC. Translated, it gives CASSHRTGTLYGYTF.

The chain uses TRBV6-2 or TRBV6-3 and TRBJ2-5, with TRBD2 matching over 8 bases. Germline CDR1 MNHEY, CDR2 SVGEGT. Trimming removed 5 bases from V and 4 bases from J; junction bases left unmatched: 12. There are 16 residues in the CDR3. The CDR3 sequence: CASSGDSGILVETQYF. DNA of the CDR3: TGTGCCAGCAGTGGGGATAGCGGGATCTTGGTAGAGACCCAGTACTTC.

The chain has TRBV11-3 and TRBJ2-1; 9 bases map to TRBD2. Germline lookup yields CDR1 SGHNT and CDR2 YENEEA. The junction had 12 bases not matched to a gene; V was cut back by 5 bases and J by 7 bases. This CDR3 has 16 amino acids. This CDR3 reads CASSPAGREGINEQFF. The CDR3 bases are TGTGCCAGCAGCCCGGCGGGGCGGGAGGGAATTAATGAGCAGTTCTTC.

V gene TRBV7-9 combines with J gene TRBJ2-2; D might be TRBD1 (6 bases). CDR3 length equals 16 residues. Trimming stripped 2 bases from V and 7 bases from J, with 17 bases between. Looked up from germline, CDR1 is SEHNR and CDR2 is FQNEAQ (reference sequence). CDR3 DNA sequence: TGTGCCAGCAGCTTAAGTTTTACAGGGATCAACGGGGAGCTGTTTTTT. Translated: CASSLSFTGINGELFF.

The rearrangement uses TRBV19 and TRBJ2-7; 8 nucleotides match TRBD1. Germline V gene lookup returns CDR1 LNHDA and CDR2 SQIVND (reference sequence). The trim removed 6 bases at V and 4 bases at J, leaving 8 bases unmatched. The CDR3 runs to 14 residues. In DNA form, the CDR3 reads TGTGCCAGTAGCAGATTGGACAGGGATTACGAGCAGTACTTC. This encodes CASSRLDRDYEQYF.

The rearrangement joins TRBV23-1 to TRBJ1-5, with D unresolved. TRBV23-1 is marked as an open reading frame, function uncertain. The CDR3 runs to 11 residues. The V end lost 3 bases, the J end lost 10 bases, and 7 bases lay between the germline ends. CDR3 protein: CASSHYLPQHF. The CDR3 nucleotides are TGCGCCAGCAGTCATTACTTACCCCAGCATTTT.

The chain combines TRBV29-1 with TRBJ1-2; TRBD1 agrees at 7 bases. The CDR3 sequence is 13 residues long. Trimming cost V 3 bases and J 7 bases; bases outside gene matches: 8. The germline V gene encodes CDR1 SQVTM and CDR2 ANQGSEA. CDR3 loop: CSVDRGLFGGYTF. The CDR3 DNA follows: TGCAGCGTTGACAGGGGGTTGTTTGGTGGCTACACCTTC.

The chain joins TRBV28 to TRBJ1-1; D perhaps matches TRBD1 (6 bases). Germline CDR1 reads MDHEN; CDR2 reads SYDVKM. This CDR3 region has 15 residues. Trimming stripped 4 bases from V and 1 base from J, with 13 bases between. The CDR3 DNA follows: TGTGCCAGCAGTTGGGGGGGCGTGGAGAACACTGAAGCTTTCTTT. Amino acid sequence: CASSWGGVENTEAFF.

This chain connects TRBV3-1 (or the pseudogene TRBV3-2) to TRBJ2-2, with TRBD2 matching over 9 bases. V trimming: 1 base; J trimming: 5 bases; junction bases outside the gene matches: 11. Per the germline V gene, CDR1 is LGHDT and CDR2 is YNNKEL (reference sequence). This CDR3 spans 18 amino acids. The CDR3 DNA reads TGTGCCAGCAGCCAAGGTTCCAGCGGGGGGCCGGGGACCGGGGAGCTGTTTTTT. It encodes CASSQGSSGGPGTGELFF.

About this clone: The identical CDR3 is also encoded by other nucleotide sequences in the sample. The chain couples TRBV5-1 to TRBJ2-3, with 9 positions matching TRBD2. Germline V CDR1 and CDR2: SGHRS, YFSETQ. V dropped 4 bases and J dropped 0; count of bases not matched to a gene: 3. CDR3 size: 15 residues. CDR3 amino acids: CASSLSGGSTDTQYF. CDR3 nucleotides: TGCGCCAGCAGCCTTAGCGGGGGTAGCACAGATACGCAGTATTTT.

V gene TRBV9 combines with J gene TRBJ1-1; D perhaps matches TRBD1 (6 bases). Trimming left V 4 bases short and J 7 bases short, with 14 bases between. Per germline, CDR1 SGDLS and CDR2 YYNGEE. This CDR3 spans 13 amino acids. The CDR3 coding sequence is TGTGCCAGCAGCCCGCGGGGGGCAGGTGAAGCTTTCTTT. This gives the protein CASSPRGAGEAFF.

V usage is TRBV4-2 and J usage is TRBJ2-5; TRBD2 matches 11 bases. The CDR3 is 17 amino acids. Germline CDR1 is LGHNA and CDR2 is YNFKEQ. After removal of 0 bases from V and 5 bases from J, the junction contained 8 bases not matched to a gene. CDR3 residues: CASSQDLASGRFETQYF. The CDR3 DNA reads as TGTGCCAGCAGCCAAGATTTGGCTAGCGGGAGGTTTGAGACCCAGTACTTC.

This clone has just one count. Additional DNA sequences in this sample encode the identical CDR3. The chain uses TRBV11-2 and TRBJ2-7, with no clear D. The CDR3 is 13 amino acids. The ends were cut back, 1 base at V and 3 bases at J, with 7 bases in the middle. Germline V gene lookup returns CDR1 SGHAT and CDR2 FQNNGV. CDR3 sequence reads: CASSLAGSYEQYF. In DNA, the CDR3 is TGTGCCAGCAGCTTAGCGGGTAGCTACGAGCAGTACTTC.

This sequence joins TRBV28 and TRBJ2-5; D is unresolved. CDR1 MDHEN and CDR2 SYDVKM come from the germline V gene. V was trimmed by 1 base and J by 5 bases, leaving 5 bases between them. This CDR3 spans 12 amino acids. CDR3 residues: CASSLFLETQYF. The DNA for the CDR3 is TGTGCCAGCAGTTTATTTCTGGAGACCCAGTACTTC.

The rearrangement joins TRBV12-3 or TRBV12-4 to TRBJ1-2, with D possibly being TRBD1 (5 bases). There are 12 residues in the CDR3. V lost 11 bases and J 5 bases, leaving 15 bases between the germline ends. The CDR3 sequence: CAVARGAYGYTF. In DNA form, the CDR3 reads TGTGCCGTCGCCCGTGGGGCTTATGGCTACACCTTC.

In this sample, this clone turned up a few times. The V gene is TRBV28, the J gene TRBJ1-2, with D possibly TRBD1 on 5 matching bases. The CDR3 covers 13 residues. Trimming stripped 6 bases from V and 2 bases from J, with 10 bases between. Germline loops: CDR1 MDHEN, CDR2 SYDVKM. The CDR3 bases are TGTGCCAGCAGGCGGGGCTCGAACTATGGCTACACCTTC. Amino acids: CASRRGSNYGYTF.

The CDR3: CASSFPPATREQYF. DNA of the CDR3: TGTGCCAGCAGCTTTCCCCCAGCTACGCGGGAGCAGTACTTC. This sequence joins TRBV11-2 and TRBJ2-7; D is unclear. The CDR3 is 14 residues long. Per germline, CDR1 SGHAT and CDR2 FQNNGV. Between the trimmed V and J ends, which lost 3 bases and 7 bases, there was a span of 16 bases.

The CDR3 protein is CASRPGQGVETQYF. The CDR3 DNA follows: TGTGCCAGTAGGCCGGGACAGGGCGTCGAGACCCAGTACTTC. The chain recombines TRBV19 with TRBJ2-5; 9 bases align to TRBD1. The V gene end was trimmed by 6 bases and the J gene end by 5 bases; junction bases not matched to a gene: 7. The CDR3 is 14 amino acids. Germline V gene sequence: CDR1 LNHDA, CDR2 SQIVND (reference sequence).

This clone has ten or more counts. The chain uses TRBV2 and TRBJ2-2, with 7 bases matching TRBD1. Germline assignment: CDR1 SNHLY and CDR2 FYNNEI. Trimming at V came to 6 bases and at J to 3 bases, leaving 4 bases not matched to a gene. The CDR3 is made up of 14 amino acids. The CDR3 bases are TGTGCCAGCAGGGTAGACAGGGACACCGGGGAGCTGTTTTTT. As protein: CASRVDRDTGELFF.

This clone was observed a single time. The rearrangement uses TRBV5-1 and TRBJ1-6; maybe TRBD1 (5 bases). The V end lost 3 bases, the J end lost 7 bases, and 17 bases lay between the germline ends. This CDR3 spans 16 amino acids. Germline V lookup: CDR1 SGHRS, CDR2 YFSETQ. The CDR3 DNA follows: TGCGCCAGCAGCTGGACGCCGTCGACAGAGAATTCACCCCTCCACTTT. Translation gives CASSWTPSTENSPLHF.

The J gene is TRBJ1-1, the V gene TRBV4-2, with 9 bases that match TRBD1. The CDR3 sequence is 15 residues long. V lost 4 bases and J lost 0; bases outside the gene matches: 3. Germline V CDR1 and CDR2: LGHNA, YNFKEQ. CDR3 nucleotides: TGTGCCAGCAGCCGCGGGACAGGGATGAACACTGAAGCTTTCTTT. Translated: CASSRGTGMNTEAFF.

The chain recombines TRBV19 with TRBJ2-3; the match to TRBD1 covers 8 bases. The CDR3 runs to 14 residues. Trimming took 7 bases from V and 1 from J; bases not matched to a gene: 4. The germline gives CDR1 LNHDA, CDR2 SQIVND (reference sequence). The CDR3 DNA reads as TGTGCCAGTAAAGAGGACAGGGGCACAGATACGCAGTATTTT. Protein sequence: CASKEDRGTDTQYF.

The chain has TRBV18 and TRBJ2-3; D is ambiguous. V lost 0 bases and J 6 bases, leaving 10 bases between the germline ends. Germline CDR1 reads KGHSH; CDR2 reads LQKENI. The CDR3 runs 14 residues. As DNA, the CDR3 is TGTGCCAGCTCACCACCGACTTTAGCCGATACGCAGTATTTT. Translating gives CASSPPTLADTQYF.

The chain is built from TRBV12-3 or TRBV12-4 and TRBJ1-5; D uncertain. The CDR3 loop spans 13 amino acids. V lost 0 bases and J 6 bases, leaving 6 bases between the germline ends. The CDR3 spells CASSLARGQPQHF. The CDR3 bases are TGTGCCAGCAGTTTAGCGCGGGGTCAGCCCCAGCATTTT.

The rearrangement links TRBV3-1 (or the pseudogene TRBV3-2) to TRBJ1-2; unclear D gene. Deletions cut 3 bases from V and 8 bases from J, with 16 bases between. There are 14 residues in the CDR3. The germline V gene has CDR1 LGHDT and CDR2 YNNKEL (reference sequence). The CDR3 sequence is CASSQELDIFGYTF. DNA for the CDR3: TGTGCCAGCAGCCAGGAACTTGACATTTTCGGCTACACCTTC.

This clone occurred many times. The rearrangement uses TRBV10-2 and TRBJ1-5; TRBD1 agrees at 7 bases. CDR1 and CDR2 from the germline V gene are WSHSY and SAAADI. The CDR3 is made up of 15 amino acids. V was pared by 0 bases and J by 5 bases, with 4 bases of the junction left unmatched. For the CDR3, the DNA is TGCGCCAGCAGTGAGTCTGGGACAGCGGATCAGCCCCAGCATTTT. This translates into CASSESGTADQPQHF.

The chain recombines TRBV20-1 with TRBJ2-1; weak D call: TRBD2 (5 bases). The CDR3 has 14 residues. Germline-derived CDR1 and CDR2 are DFQATT and SNEGSKA (reference sequence). V gave up 3 bases and J gave up 6 bases, with 15 bases separating them. The CDR3 here is CSASGRGMGNEQFF. The CDR3 DNA reads TGCAGTGCTAGTGGACGGGGAATGGGCAATGAGCAGTTCTTC.

The chain carries TRBV6-2 or TRBV6-3 and TRBJ2-2, with 8 bases that match TRBD1. The germline V gene has CDR1 MNHEY and CDR2 SVGEGT. The CDR3 has 15 amino acids. V trimming: 5 bases; J trimming: 6 bases; junction bases outside the gene matches: 8. CDR3 sequence: CASSRGQGGAGELFF. The CDR3 DNA reads as TGTGCCAGCAGTCGCGGACAGGGTGGAGCCGGGGAGCTGTTTTTT.

The rearrangement links TRBV12-3 or TRBV12-4 to TRBJ2-7; no firm D call. The CDR3 has 13 amino acids. Trimming shortened V by 3 bases and J by 2 bases, and 8 bases separated the two germline ends. Here the CDR3 reads CASSFYITYEQYF. CDR3 in DNA: TGTGCCAGCAGTTTTTACATAACCTACGAGCAGTACTTC.